One sample yielded the 16 T cell receptor beta chains listed below, sequenced in a study of shared T cell receptors in the human thymus. TCRdb's table, derived via immunoSEQ multiplex PCR, lists solely in-frame clones and lacks some. The sample holds hundreds of thousands of clones, around 87% seen once. These same records also appear under a second study, on human thymus T cells.

Sequenced: thymocytes. The receptors were gathered from a boy younger than two with a congenital heart defect.

V and J are TRBV25-1 and TRBJ2-7, with TRBD2 identical over 9 bases. V shed 3 bases, J shed 3 bases, and the junction held 6 bases outside the gene matches. The CDR3 has 15 residues. Germline CDR1 is MGHDK and CDR2 is SYGVNS. The CDR3 reads CASSDRSGRDYEQYF. The CDR3 DNA reads as TGTGCCAGCAGTGATCGTAGCGGGAGAGACTACGAGCAGTACTTC.

This rearrangement joins TRBV6-1 to TRBJ1-3; possibly TRBD1 for D (5 bases). The CDR3 consists of 11 residues. Trimming stripped 7 bases from V and 4 bases from J, with 5 bases between. Per germline, CDR1 MNHNS and CDR2 SASEGT. The CDR3 spells CASKGGNTIYF. DNA of the CDR3: TGTGCCAGCAAGGGGGGAAACACCATATATTTT.

The chain has TRBV6-5 and TRBJ2-5; D remains ambiguous. The V gene lost 6 bases and the J gene lost 2 bases, with 13 bases spanning the gap. Germline V gene lookup returns CDR1 MNHEY and CDR2 SVGAGI. The length of the CDR3 is 14 residues. The chain's CDR3 is CASSPGFRQETQYF. The CDR3 DNA sequence: TGTGCCAGCAGCCCCGGGTTCCGACAAGAGACCCAGTACTTC.

The CDR3, as DNA: TGTGCCAGCAGAGGGGGGGATCCCTACGAGCAGTACTTC. Its protein product is CASRGGDPYEQYF. This chain links TRBV6-6 with TRBJ2-7; the D gene is possibly TRBD2 (7 bases). V lost 6 bases to trimming and J lost 2 bases, with 11 bases between them. The CDR3 consists of 13 residues. In germline, CDR1 is MNHNY, CDR2 SVGAGI (reference sequence).

The rearrangement joins TRBV19 to TRBJ2-7; possible D gene TRBD1, 5 bases. The germline gives CDR1 LNHDA, CDR2 SQIVND (reference sequence). The CDR3 extends over 13 amino acids. V gave up 5 bases and J gave up 5 bases, with 13 bases separating them. The CDR3 DNA reads as TGTGCCAGTAGTCCGAGGCAGGGCCACGAGCAGTACTTC. It is translated as CASSPRQGHEQYF. Combining the CDR3 with reference TRBV19 and TRBJ2-7 gives the whole variable domain DGGITQSPKYLFRKEGQNVTLSCEQNLNHDAMYWYRQDPGQGLRLIYYSQIVNDFQKGDIAEGYSVSREKKESFPLTVTSAQKNPTAFYLCASSPRQGHEQYFGPGTRLTVT.

The chain couples TRBV12-5 to TRBJ1-1; tentatively, D is TRBD1 (5 bases). The CDR3 has 15 residues. Trimming took off 7 bases at V and 3 bases at J, with 18 bases between the two ends. Germline loops: CDR1 LGHNT, CDR2 FRNRAP. DNA of the CDR3: TGTGCTAGTGTTTCCAGGGTGAGAGGATACACTGAAGCTTTCTTT. Encoded protein: CASVSRVRGYTEAFF.

The V gene is TRBV11-2, the J gene TRBJ2-7; D perhaps matches TRBD1 (6 bases). Germline loops: CDR1 SGHAT, CDR2 FQNNGV. The CDR3 contains 15 residues. The V end was cut by 5 bases, the J end by 2 bases, with 16 bases between. Here the CDR3 reads CASSTLDRQAYEQYF. In nucleotides, the CDR3 is TGTGCCAGCAGCACCTTAGACAGGCAGGCCTACGAGCAGTACTTC.

About this clone: Other DNA sequences of this sample code for an identical CDR3. V usage is TRBV5-6 and J usage is TRBJ2-1; TRBD2 matches 8 bases. The germline gives CDR1 SGHDT, CDR2 YYEEEE. The CDR3 is made up of 15 amino acids. J gave up 4 bases and V 0 bases, and 3 bases lay outside the gene matches. The CDR3 loop reads CASSLGGGRYNEQFF. CDR3 sequence (DNA): TGTGCCAGCAGCTTGGGCGGGGGGAGGTACAATGAGCAGTTCTTC. The entire variable domain, with the rest obtained from reference TRBV5-6 and TRBJ2-1, is as follows: DAGVTQSPTHLIKTRGQQVTLRCSPKSGHDTVSWYQQALGQGPQFIFQYYEEEERQRGNFPDRFSGHQFPNYSSELNVNALLLGDSALYLCASSLGGGRYNEQFFGPGTRLTVL.

The gene calls are TRBV5-8 and TRBJ2-5, with TRBD2 matching over 7 bases. This CDR3 has 16 residues. The V gene end was trimmed by 0 bases and the J gene end by 0 bases; junction bases not matched to a gene: 5. Germline V CDR1 and CDR2: SGHTS, YDEGEE. CDR3 bases: TGTGCCAGCAGCTTGGAGCCTCGGGGGGACCAAGAGACCCAGTACTTC. Translation: CASSLEPRGDQETQYF. The full variable domain, with the rest looked up from reference TRBV5-8 and TRBJ2-5, is EAGVTQSPTHLIKTRGQQATLRCSPISGHTSVYWYQQALGLGLQFLLWYDEGEERNRGNFPPRFSGRQFPNYSSELNVNALELEDSALYLCASSLEPRGDQETQYFGPGTRLLVL.

This clone has a single count. V and J are TRBV5-1 and TRBJ2-3; no definite D call. The CDR3 length is 11 residues. The germline V gene has CDR1 SGHRS and CDR2 YFSETQ. Trimming left V 5 bases short and J 2 bases short, with 3 bases between. As DNA, the CDR3 is TGCGCCAGCAGTAACACAGATACGCAGTATTTT. This translates into CASSNTDTQYF.

The chain employs TRBV27 and TRBJ1-3; no reliable D call. Trimming removed 0 bases at V and 0 bases at J, with 9 bases between. Germline V gene sequence: CDR1 MNHEY, CDR2 SMNVEV (reference sequence). There are 16 residues in the CDR3. CDR3 DNA sequence: TGTGCCAGCAGTTTATCGTACATAAGCTCTGGAAACACCATATATTTT. This sequence encodes CASSLSYISSGNTIYF.

The rearrangement links TRBV27 to TRBJ1-2; 9 bases agree with TRBD1. The CDR3 is 12 amino acids. Germline CDR1 is MNHEY and CDR2 is SMNVEV (reference sequence). Trimming cost V 2 bases and J 8 bases; bases outside gene matches: 0. CDR3 region: CASSLTGGGYTF. In DNA form, the CDR3 reads TGTGCCAGCAGTTTAACAGGGGGCGGCTACACCTTC.

The gene calls are TRBV28 and TRBJ1-5, with TRBD1 matching 8 bases. The CDR3 totals 15 residues. The germline CDR1 and CDR2 sequences are MDHEN and SYDVKM. Losses at the gene ends were 7 bases for V and 6 bases for J; bases not matched to a gene: 11. The DNA for the CDR3 is TGTGCCAGCACCGATTTGTACAGGGGGAGTCAGCCCCAGCATTTT. Its protein product is CASTDLYRGSQPQHF.

The V and J genes are TRBV28 and TRBJ1-6, with D perhaps TRBD1 (5 bases). V was pared by 5 bases and J by 6 bases, with 17 bases between. This CDR3 spans 16 amino acids. Germline V gene data show CDR1 as MDHEN and CDR2 as SYDVKM. CDR3 in amino acids: CASSQNRPTLNSPLHF. The CDR3 DNA follows: TGTGCCAGCAGTCAGAACAGGCCTACCCTTAATTCACCCCTCCACTTT.

The chain combines TRBV19 with TRBJ2-5, with 7 positions matching TRBD2. The CDR3 runs to 13 residues. Unmatched junction bases numbered 6, after V lost 7 bases and J lost 4 bases. Germline loops: CDR1 LNHDA, CDR2 SQIVND (reference sequence). The CDR3 protein is CASTTGGGETQYF. CDR3 bases: TGTGCCAGTACAACGGGAGGCGGAGAGACCCAGTACTTC.

The chain uses TRBV28 and TRBJ2-3; 7 bases agree with TRBD2. J gave up 6 bases and V 1 base, and 7 bases lay outside the gene matches. The CDR3 totals 15 residues. Germline V gives CDR1 MDHEN, CDR2 SYDVKM. This chain's CDR3 is CASSLSSGMGDTQYF. The CDR3 nucleotides are TGTGCCAGCAGTTTATCAAGCGGGATGGGGGATACGCAGTATTTT.